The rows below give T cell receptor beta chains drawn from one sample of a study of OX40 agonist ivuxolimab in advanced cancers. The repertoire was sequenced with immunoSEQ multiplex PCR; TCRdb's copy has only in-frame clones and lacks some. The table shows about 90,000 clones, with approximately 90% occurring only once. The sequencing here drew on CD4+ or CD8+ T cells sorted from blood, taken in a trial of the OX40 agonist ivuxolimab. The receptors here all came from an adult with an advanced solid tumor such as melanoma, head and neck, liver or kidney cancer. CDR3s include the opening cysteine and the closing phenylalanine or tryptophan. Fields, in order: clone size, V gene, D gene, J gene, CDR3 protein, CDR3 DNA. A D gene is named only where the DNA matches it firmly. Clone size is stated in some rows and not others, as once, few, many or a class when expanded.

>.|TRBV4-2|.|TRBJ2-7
CASSQNPSREYEQYF
TGTGCCAGCAGCCAAAATCCCTCTCGAGAGTACGAGCAGTACTTC
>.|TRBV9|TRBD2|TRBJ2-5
CASSFSGLARETQYF
TGTGCCAGCAGCTTTTCCGGACTAGCGAGGGAGACCCAGTACTTC
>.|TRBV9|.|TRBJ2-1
CASSPTHSRGNEQFF
TGTGCCAGCAGCCCCACGCACTCCCGAGGTAATGAGCAGTTCTTC
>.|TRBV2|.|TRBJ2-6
CASSERDSQSGANVLTF
TGTGCCAGCAGTGAACGGGACTCCCAGTCTGGGGCCAACGTCCTGACTTTC
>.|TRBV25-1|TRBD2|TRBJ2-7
CASSGPGTSGSSYEQYF
TGTGCCAGCAGTGGTCCCGGGACTAGCGGGAGCTCCTACGAGCAGTACTTC
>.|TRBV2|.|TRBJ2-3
CASSDRDTGAQYF
TGTGCCAGCAGTGACAGGGATACTGGCGCGCAGTATTTT
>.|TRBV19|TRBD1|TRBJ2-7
CASSEQGASYEQYF
TGTGCCAGTAGTGAGCAGGGGGCATCATACGAGCAGTACTTC
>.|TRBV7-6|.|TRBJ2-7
CASSLGSYEQYF
TGTGCCAGCAGCTTAGGGTCCTACGAGCAGTACTTC
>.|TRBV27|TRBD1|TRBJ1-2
CASSPGQDRGSYGYTF
TGTGCCAGCAGTCCCGGACAGGATCGGGGGAGCTATGGCTACACCTTC
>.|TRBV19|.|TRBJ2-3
CASTNTPRGRVYF
TGTGCCAGTACAAACACTCCTAGGGGCAGGGTGTATTTT
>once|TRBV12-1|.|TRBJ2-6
CASSFDIAGANVLTF
TGTGCCAGCAGCTTTGACATTGCCGGGGCCAACGTCCTGACTTTC
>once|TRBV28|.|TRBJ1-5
CASNPSYSNQPQHF
TGTGCCAGCAACCCCAGTTATAGCAATCAGCCCCAGCATTTT
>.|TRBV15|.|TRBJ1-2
CATSRDRQGHYGYTF
TGTGCCACCAGCAGAGATCGTCAGGGACACTATGGCTACACCTTC
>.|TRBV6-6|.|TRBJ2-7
CASSPHREAYGEQYF
TGTGCCAGCAGCCCCCACAGGGAAGCTTACGGCGAGCAGTACTTC
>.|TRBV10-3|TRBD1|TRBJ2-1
CAINDRDYNEQFF
TGTGCCATCAACGACAGGGACTACAATGAGCAGTTCTTC
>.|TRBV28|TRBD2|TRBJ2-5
CASSSVSGRFTGETQYF
TGTGCCAGCAGTTCTGTTAGCGGGAGGTTTACAGGGGAGACCCAGTACTTC
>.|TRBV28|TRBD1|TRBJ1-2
CASSPLGQGGRGYTF
TGTGCCAGCAGTCCACTCGGGCAGGGGGGTCGGGGCTACACCTTC
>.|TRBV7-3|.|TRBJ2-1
CASSRSGNNEQFF
TGTGCCAGCAGCCGCTCGGGAAACAATGAGCAGTTCTTC
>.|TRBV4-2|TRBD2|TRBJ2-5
CASSQGAGGNWETQYF
TGTGCCAGCAGCCAAGGGGCGGGAGGCAACTGGGAGACCCAGTACTTC
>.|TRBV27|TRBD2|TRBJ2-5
CASSLFGGETQYF
TGTGCCAGCAGTTTATTCGGGGGGGAGACCCAGTACTTC
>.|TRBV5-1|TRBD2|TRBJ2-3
CASSRGQGGGLAGGPDTQYF
TGCGCCAGCAGCAGGGGACAGGGAGGAGGACTAGCGGGAGGGCCAGATACGCAGTATTTT
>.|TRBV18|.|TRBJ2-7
CASSPTGTTYEQYF
TGTGCCAGCTCACCTACCGGGACCACCTACGAGCAGTACTTC
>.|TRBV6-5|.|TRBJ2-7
CASGNWPQSSEQYF
TGTGCCAGCGGTAACTGGCCGCAGTCCTCCGAGCAGTACTTC
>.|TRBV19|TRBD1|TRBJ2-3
CASSSGTGVSTDTQYF
TGTGCCAGTAGTTCTGGGACAGGGGTTAGTACAGATACGCAGTATTTT
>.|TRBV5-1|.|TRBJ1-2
CASSSDLGYGYTF
TGCGCCAGCAGCTCGGATCTGGGCTATGGCTACACCTTC
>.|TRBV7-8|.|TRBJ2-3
CASSSGRLSGSTDTQYF
TGTGCCAGCAGCTCAGGGAGGTTAAGCGGGAGCACAGATACGCAGTATTTT
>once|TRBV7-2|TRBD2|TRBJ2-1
CASSLSGSSYNEQFF
TGTGCCAGCAGTTTAAGCGGGAGCTCCTACAATGAGCAGTTCTTC
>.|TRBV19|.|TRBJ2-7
CASMGLCEQYF
TGTGCCAGTATGGGGTTGTGCGAGCAGTACTTC
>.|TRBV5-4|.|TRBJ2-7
CASSLLPYEQYF
TGTGCCAGCAGCTTGCTGCCCTACGAGCAGTACTTC
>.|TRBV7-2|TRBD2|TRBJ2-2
CASSPGLAGVTGELFF
TGTGCCAGCAGCCCTGGACTAGCGGGAGTTACCGGGGAGCTGTTTTTT
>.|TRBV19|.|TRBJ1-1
CASSRDRNTEAFF
TGTGCCAGTAGTCGTGACAGGAACACTGAAGCTTTCTTT
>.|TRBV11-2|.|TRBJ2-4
CASSLYVSSGIAKNIQYF
TGTGCCAGCAGCTTATACGTCTCGAGCGGAATAGCCAAAAACATTCAGTACTTC
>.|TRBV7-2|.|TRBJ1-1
CASSPWGEAFF
TGTGCCAGCAGCCCATGGGGTGAAGCTTTCTTT
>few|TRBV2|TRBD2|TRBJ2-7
CASSVGLALSEQYF
TGTGCCAGCAGTGTGGGACTAGCTTTAAGCGAGCAGTACTTC
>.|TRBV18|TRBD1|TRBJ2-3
CASSQEQGGGTDTQYF
TGTGCCAGCTCCCAGGAACAGGGGGGTGGCACAGATACGCAGTATTTT
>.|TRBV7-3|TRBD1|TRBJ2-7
CASSLDRGYEQYF
TGTGCCAGCAGCTTAGACAGGGGATACGAGCAGTACTTC
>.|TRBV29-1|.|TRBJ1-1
CSVGWGRTEAFF
TGCAGCGTTGGGTGGGGACGCACTGAAGCTTTCTTT
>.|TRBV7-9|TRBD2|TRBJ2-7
CASSLAGGYEQYF
TGTGCCAGCAGCCTAGCGGGAGGGTACGAGCAGTACTTC
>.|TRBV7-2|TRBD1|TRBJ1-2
CASSLDRGSGYTF
TGTGCCAGCAGCTTAGACAGGGGGTCTGGCTACACCTTC
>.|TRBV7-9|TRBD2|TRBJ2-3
CASSWGAGGPSTDTQYF
TGTGCCAGCAGCTGGGGAGCGGGAGGGCCAAGCACAGATACGCAGTATTTT
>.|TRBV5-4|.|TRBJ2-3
CASSLAWATDTQYF
TGTGCCAGCAGCTTGGCGTGGGCGACAGATACGCAGTATTTT
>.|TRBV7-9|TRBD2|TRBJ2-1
CASSPRGGGPDEQFF
TGTGCCAGCAGCCCCCGGGGGGGAGGGCCTGATGAGCAGTTCTTC
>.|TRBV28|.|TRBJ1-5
CASSLMGQPQHF
TGTGCCAGCAGTTTGATGGGCCAGCCCCAGCATTTT
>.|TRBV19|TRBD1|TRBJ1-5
CASSPDRPNQPQHF
TGTGCCAGTAGCCCGGACAGGCCCAATCAGCCCCAGCATTTT
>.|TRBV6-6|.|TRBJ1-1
CASSTGNTEAFF
TGTGCCAGCAGTACAGGGAACACTGAAGCTTTCTTT
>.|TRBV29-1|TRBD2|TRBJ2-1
CSGTSGRVEVVDEQFF
TGCAGCGGGACTAGCGGGAGAGTTGAGGTCGTCGATGAGCAGTTCTTC
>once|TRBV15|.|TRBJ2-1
CATSRKELTVYNEQFF
TGTGCCACCAGCAGAAAGGAACTAACCGTCTACAATGAGCAGTTCTTC
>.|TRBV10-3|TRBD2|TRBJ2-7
CAISEFRAGVLTEQYF
TGTGCCATCAGTGAGTTCCGAGCGGGAGTCCTCACTGAGCAGTACTTC
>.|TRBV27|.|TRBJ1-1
CASSLRPSTEAFF
TGTGCCAGCAGTTTAAGGCCGAGCACTGAAGCTTTCTTT
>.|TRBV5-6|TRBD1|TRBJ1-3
CASSETGTGNTIYF
TGTGCCAGCAGCGAGACAGGGACTGGAAACACCATATATTTT
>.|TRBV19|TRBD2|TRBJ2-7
CASSRTSGRYNEQYF
TGTGCCAGTAGCCGGACTAGCGGGAGGTATAACGAGCAGTACTTC
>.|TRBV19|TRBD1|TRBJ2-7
CASGQGASEQYF
TGTGCCAGTGGACAGGGGGCAAGCGAGCAGTACTTC
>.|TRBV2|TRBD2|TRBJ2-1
CASSRSGRGYNEQFF
TGTGCCAGCAGCCGGAGCGGGAGGGGCTACAATGAGCAGTTCTTC
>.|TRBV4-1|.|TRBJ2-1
CASSQVIGQSDEQFF
TGCGCCAGCAGCCAGGTAATCGGACAGAGCGATGAGCAGTTCTTC
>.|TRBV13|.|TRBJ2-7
CASSLLSTGQQYF
TGTGCCAGCAGCCTCCTCAGTACAGGGCAGCAGTACTTC